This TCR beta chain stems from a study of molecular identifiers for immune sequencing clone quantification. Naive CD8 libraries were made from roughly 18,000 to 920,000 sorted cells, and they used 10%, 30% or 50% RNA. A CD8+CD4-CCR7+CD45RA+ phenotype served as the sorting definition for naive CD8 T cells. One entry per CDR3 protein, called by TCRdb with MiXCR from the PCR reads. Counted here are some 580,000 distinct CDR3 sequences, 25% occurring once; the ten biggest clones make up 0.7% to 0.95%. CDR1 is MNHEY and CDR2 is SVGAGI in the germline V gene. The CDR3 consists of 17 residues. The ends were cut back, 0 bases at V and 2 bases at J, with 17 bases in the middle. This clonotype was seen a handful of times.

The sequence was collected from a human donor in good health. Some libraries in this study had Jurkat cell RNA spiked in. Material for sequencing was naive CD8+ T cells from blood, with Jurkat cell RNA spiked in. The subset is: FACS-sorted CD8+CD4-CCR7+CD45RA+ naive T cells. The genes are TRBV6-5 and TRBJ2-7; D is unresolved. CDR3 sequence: CASSYSSAIPLPYEQYF. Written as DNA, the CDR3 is TGTGCCAGCAGTTACTCTTCCGCCATACCCCTCCCCTACGAGCAGTACTTC.